Below are 3 T cell receptor beta chains sequenced from a single sample in a study of blood T cell repertoires in COVID-19. Sequencing used immunoSEQ multiplex PCR; TCRdb keeps in-frame clones, though not all of them. In the table there are fewer than 100,000 clones, roughly 88% of which are singletons. The sample consisted of peripheral blood. These receptors all come from a human donor in a cohort sampled during active COVID-19.

V usage is TRBV19 and J usage is TRBJ1-6, with a weak D call TRBD1 (5 bases). The germline V and J ends were trimmed by 5 bases and 9 bases, with 11 bases remaining between them. The germline CDR1 and CDR2 sequences are LNHDA and SQIVND (reference sequence). The CDR3 sequence is 13 residues long. The CDR3 protein is CASSGGGFSPLHF. The CDR3 DNA reads as TGTGCCAGTAGTGGGGGGGGGTTTTCACCCCTCCACTTT.

The chain has TRBV7-9 and TRBJ2-3, with D unresolved. In germline, CDR1 is SEHNR, CDR2 FQNEAQ (reference sequence). This CDR3 spans 13 amino acids. The V end was cut by 2 bases, the J end by 1 base, with 4 bases between. The CDR3 protein is CASSLSGTDTQYF. The CDR3 DNA follows: TGTGCCAGCAGCTTAAGCGGCACAGATACGCAGTATTTT.

The J gene is TRBJ2-3, the V gene TRBV24-1, with 9 bases aligning to TRBD1. J lost 2 bases, V lost 9 bases, and 2 bases had no gene match. The CDR3 consists of 13 residues. Per the germline V gene, CDR1 is KGHDR and CDR2 is SFDVKD. In DNA form, the CDR3 reads TGTGCCACCGGGACAGGGACCACAGATACGCAGTATTTT. This gives the protein CATGTGTTDTQYF.